The T cell receptor beta chain described here comes from a study of blood T cell repertoires in COVID-19. Study context: T cells, B-cell-depleted T cells, or PBMCs supplied cDNA or gDNA.

Repertoires were generated with immunoSEQ multiplex PCR, while TCRdb's copy carries only in-frame clones and drops some. The table has a few hundred thousand clones, 85% seen once. V was cut by 0 bases and J by 8 bases, with 7 bases left in between. Germline V lookup: CDR1 DFQATT, CDR2 SNEGSKA (reference sequence). The CDR3 extends over 11 amino acids. Sequencing was carried out using peripheral blood. This receptor was obtained from a woman under 30 with acute or convalescent COVID-19. The rearrangement uses TRBV20-1 and TRBJ1-1; D possibly corresponds to TRBD1 (6 bases). CDR3 coding DNA: TGCAGTGCTAGAGATAGGGGGGAAGCTTTCTTT. This gives the protein CSARDRGEAFF.